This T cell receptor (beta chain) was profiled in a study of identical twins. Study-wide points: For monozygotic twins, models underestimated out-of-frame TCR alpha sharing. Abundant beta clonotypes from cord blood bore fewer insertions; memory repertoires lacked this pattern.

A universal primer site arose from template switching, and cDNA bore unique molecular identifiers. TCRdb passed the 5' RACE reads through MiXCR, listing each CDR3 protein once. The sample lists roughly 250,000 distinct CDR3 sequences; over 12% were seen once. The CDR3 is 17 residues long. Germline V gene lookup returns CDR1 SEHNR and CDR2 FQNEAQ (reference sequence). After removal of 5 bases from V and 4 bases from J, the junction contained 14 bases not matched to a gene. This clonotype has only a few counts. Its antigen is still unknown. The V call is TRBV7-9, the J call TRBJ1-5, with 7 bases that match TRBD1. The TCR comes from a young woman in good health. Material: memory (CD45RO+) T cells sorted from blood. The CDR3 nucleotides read TGTGCCAGCAGCCACGGCAGATCAGGGGGTAGGAATCAGCCCCAGCATTTT. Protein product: CASSHGRSGGRNQPQHF. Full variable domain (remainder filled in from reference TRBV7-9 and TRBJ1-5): DTGVSQNPRHKITKRGQNVTFRCDPISEHNRLYWYRQTLGQGPEFLTYFQNEAQLEKSRLLSDRFSAERPKGSFSTLEIQRTEQGDSAMYLCASSHGRSGGRNQPQHFGDGTRLSIL.